This T cell receptor beta chain was retrieved from a study of technical replicates of blood from several donors. Method: immunoSEQ multiplex PCR; TCRdb's copy keeps in-frame clones and lacks some. The sample records 45,000 to 60,000 clones, about nine tenths being singletons. This CDR3 contains 18 residues. CDR1 is LGHNA and CDR2 is YSLEER in the germline V gene. V lost 2 bases, J lost 0 bases, and 17 bases lay in between. V gene TRBV4-3 combines with J gene TRBJ2-4; D is perhaps TRBD2 (7 bases). This TCR came from a human donor in good health. Some clones in this sample may be carry-over from other donors' samples. Sequencing was carried out using PBMCs. The CDR3 is CASSQSGGGGLAKNIQYF. In nucleotides, the CDR3 is TGCGCCAGCAGCCAATCTGGAGGGGGAGGGCTAGCCAAAAACATTCAGTACTTC.